This TCR beta chain was sequenced in a study of regulatory dendritic cells for organ transplantation. Regarding the study as a whole: Mature dendritic cells appeared to drive more memory CD8+ clonal expansion than regulatory ones. Among resting subsets, memory CD8+ cells contained the most alloreactive clonotypes.

Sorted subsets were CFSE-labeled and cultured approximately 5 days with allogeneic dendritic cells. CD4+ or CD8+ T cells were sorted as naive CD45RA+ or memory CD45RO+. About this clone: The antigen remains undetermined.

Produced via immunoSEQ multiplex PCR; TCRdb's table is partial and in-frame only. The sample holds 20,000 to 25,000 clones, 65% to 90% seen once. Germline V gene data show CDR1 as GTSNPN and CDR2 as SVGIG (reference sequence). This CDR3 is built from 14 residues. The ends were cut back, 3 bases at V and 4 bases at J, with 15 bases in the middle. This chain connects TRBV30 to TRBJ1-2; no reliable D call. This TCR came from a human donor in good health. Sample: naive CD4+ T cells from blood cultured with dendritic cells. Subset reported: CD45RA+ naive T cells. DNA of the CDR3: TGTGCCTGGAGCGGCGACGGAATCACCTATGGCTACACCTTC. Amino acids: CAWSGDGITYGYTF.